The clone carrying this T cell receptor (beta chain) was seen a few times. The data derive from a study of blood T cells in healthy people across ages. Study details: There was about one barcoded beta molecule captured by template switching per two T cells.

Then a second PCR, running roughly 7 to 11 cycles, was carried out with a sample-barcoded 5' primer and a J-beta primer mix. MiXCR was run by TCRdb on the 5' RACE reads, yielding one entry per CDR3 protein. The sample carries about a million distinct CDR3 sequences, around two fifths recorded once. The sample was blood. The sequence came from a man aged 18 to 29 in good health.

CDR3 bases: TGTGCCAGCAGCTTGGTCCCAGGGGATATCTATGGCTACACCTTC. Amino acids: CASSLVPGDIYGYTF. The V gene is TRBV5-6, the J gene TRBJ1-2, with D possibly TRBD1 on 6 matching bases. Trimming took off 0 bases at V and 4 bases at J, with 13 bases between the two ends. Germline-derived CDR1 and CDR2 are SGHDT and YYEEEE. The CDR3 is 15 amino acids.